A selection of T cell receptor beta chains follows, all from one sample in a study of shared clonotypes between healthy human individuals. This table comes from immunoSEQ multiplex PCR, and its TCRdb copy is limited to in-frame clones, with some not included. The repertoire holds about 460,000 clones, roughly four fifths seen once, with 12% in the top ten. The specimen was PBMCs. These receptors were taken from a woman between 35 and 50 years old in good health. Some clones in this sample may be carry-over from other donors' samples. CDR3s include the opening cysteine and the closing phenylalanine or tryptophan. Each record gives: D gene, V gene, clone size, J gene, CDR3 protein, CDR3 DNA. The D gene is left open where the match is weak. Clone size is shown for a subset of rows, as once, few, many or a class of expanded clone.

d_gene: TRBD1
v_gene: TRBV2
abundance: NA
j_gene: TRBJ1-2
CDR3aa: CASSELRTGQYGYTF
CDR3nt: TGTGCCAGCAGTGAATTGAGGACAGGGCAATATGGCTACACCTTC

d_gene: NA
v_gene: TRBV11-2
abundance: NA
j_gene: TRBJ2-7
CDR3aa: CASSLDYQSYEQYF
CDR3nt: TGTGCCAGCAGCTTAGATTATCAGTCCTACGAGCAGTACTTC

d_gene: NA
v_gene: TRBV9
abundance: NA
j_gene: TRBJ2-1
CDR3aa: CASSVAGGGTYNEQFF
CDR3nt: TGTGCCAGCAGCGTAGCTGGGGGCGGTACCTACAATGAGCAGTTCTTC

d_gene: NA
v_gene: TRBV15
abundance: few
j_gene: TRBJ2-1
CDR3aa: CATSKGDEQFF
CDR3nt: TGTGCCACAAGCAAGGGGGATGAGCAGTTCTTC

d_gene: TRBD1
v_gene: TRBV2
abundance: once
j_gene: TRBJ2-7
CDR3aa: CASRLTGGLYEQYF
CDR3nt: TGTGCCAGCAGATTGACAGGGGGCCTTTACGAGCAGTACTTC

d_gene: NA
v_gene: TRBV7-9
abundance: NA
j_gene: TRBJ1-1
CDR3aa: CASSLGAGTLNTEAFF
CDR3nt: TGTGCCAGCAGCTTAGGTGCAGGGACACTAAACACTGAAGCTTTCTTT

d_gene: NA
v_gene: TRBV27
abundance: few
j_gene: TRBJ2-7
CDR3aa: CASRGSAYEQYF
CDR3nt: TGTGCCAGCCGAGGGTCAGCCTACGAGCAGTACTTC

d_gene: TRBD1
v_gene: TRBV27
abundance: once
j_gene: TRBJ1-4
CDR3aa: CASSPRTGTNEKLFF
CDR3nt: TGTGCCAGCAGTCCGAGGACAGGCACTAATGAAAAACTGTTTTTT

d_gene: TRBD1
v_gene: TRBV28
abundance: NA
j_gene: TRBJ1-4
CDR3aa: CASSSGTGLEKLFF
CDR3nt: TGTGCCAGCAGTTCTGGGACAGGGTTAGAAAAACTGTTTTTT

d_gene: NA
v_gene: TRBV23-1
abundance: NA
j_gene: TRBJ2-7
CDR3aa: CASSHRHGDTFSYEQYF
CDR3nt: TGCGCCAGCAGTCATCGGCATGGGGACACCTTCTCCTACGAGCAGTACTTC

d_gene: NA
v_gene: TRBV28
abundance: NA
j_gene: TRBJ1-6
CDR3aa: CASSLFGQRGSGSPLHF
CDR3nt: TGTGCCAGCAGTTTGTTTGGACAGAGAGGGTCGGGTTCACCCCTCCACTTT

d_gene: NA
v_gene: TRBV7-2
abundance: NA
j_gene: TRBJ2-6
CDR3aa: CASSLWGHLNVLTF
CDR3nt: TGTGCCAGCAGCTTGTGGGGACACCTCAACGTCCTGACTTTC

d_gene: NA
v_gene: TRBV18
abundance: NA
j_gene: TRBJ2-6
CDR3aa: CASSPGSGANALTF
CDR3nt: TGTGCCAGCTCACCAGGCTCTGGGGCCAACGCCCTGACCTTC

d_gene: NA
v_gene: TRBV7-7
abundance: NA
j_gene: TRBJ2-7
CDR3aa: CASSSTLRDEQYF
CDR3nt: TGTGCCAGCAGCTCAACCCTCAGGGACGAGCAGTACTTC

d_gene: NA
v_gene: TRBV28
abundance: NA
j_gene: TRBJ1-1
CDR3aa: CASSLWDFSNTEAFF
CDR3nt: TGTGCCAGCAGTTTGTGGGACTTTTCGAACACTGAAGCTTTCTTT

d_gene: NA
v_gene: TRBV5-1
abundance: NA
j_gene: TRBJ2-7
CDR3aa: CASSLALGTNYEQYF
CDR3nt: TGCGCCAGCAGCTTGGCCCTGGGGACCAACTACGAGCAGTACTTC

d_gene: NA
v_gene: TRBV2
abundance: few
j_gene: TRBJ1-6
CDR3aa: CASSALGVGSPLHF
CDR3nt: TGTGCCAGCAGTGCCCTAGGGGTGGGTTCACCCCTCCACTTT

d_gene: NA
v_gene: TRBV9
abundance: NA
j_gene: TRBJ2-1
CDR3aa: CASSPWEPHNEQFF
CDR3nt: TGTGCCAGCAGCCCGTGGGAGCCCCACAATGAGCAGTTCTTC

d_gene: TRBD2
v_gene: TRBV7-2
abundance: NA
j_gene: TRBJ2-7
CDR3aa: CASSLVHGQRDSYEQHF
CDR3nt: TGTGCCAGCAGCTTAGTCCATGGCCAGCGGGACTCCTACGAGCAGCACTTC

d_gene: NA
v_gene: TRBV28
abundance: NA
j_gene: TRBJ1-1
CDR3aa: CASSLLEDTEAFF
CDR3nt: TGTGCCAGCAGTTTACTCGAGGACACTGAAGCTTTCTTT

d_gene: NA
v_gene: TRBV6-4
abundance: NA
j_gene: TRBJ2-3
CDR3aa: CASGGGASTDTQYF
CDR3nt: TGTGCCAGCGGTGGCGGGGCTAGCACAGATACGCAGTATTTT

d_gene: NA
v_gene: TRBV28
abundance: NA
j_gene: TRBJ1-1
CDR3aa: CASSSIIRVTEAFF
CDR3nt: TGTGCCAGCAGTAGTATCATCCGAGTCACTGAAGCTTTCTTT

d_gene: TRBD2
v_gene: TRBV7-2
abundance: NA
j_gene: TRBJ2-1
CDR3aa: CASSSSGGAGADEQFF
CDR3nt: TGTGCCAGCAGCTCAAGCGGGGGAGCCGGGGCCGATGAGCAGTTCTTC

d_gene: TRBD1
v_gene: TRBV28
abundance: NA
j_gene: TRBJ1-1
CDR3aa: CASTRDRAHTEAFF
CDR3nt: TGTGCCAGCACCCGAGACAGGGCTCACACTGAAGCTTTCTTT

d_gene: NA
v_gene: TRBV25-1
abundance: NA
j_gene: TRBJ2-1
CDR3aa: CASSDAGWSSYNEQFF
CDR3nt: TGTGCCAGCAGTGATGCGGGGTGGAGCTCCTACAATGAGCAGTTCTTC

d_gene: NA
v_gene: TRBV15
abundance: NA
j_gene: TRBJ2-1
CDR3aa: CATSDGAGSTYNEQFF
CDR3nt: TGTGCCACCTCCGATGGGGCGGGGTCCACCTACAATGAGCAGTTCTTC

d_gene: TRBD2
v_gene: TRBV6-6
abundance: NA
j_gene: TRBJ2-1
CDR3aa: CASRSGNSYNEQFF
CDR3nt: TGTGCCAGCAGAAGCGGGAACTCCTACAATGAGCAGTTCTTC

d_gene: NA
v_gene: TRBV18
abundance: NA
j_gene: TRBJ1-5
CDR3aa: CASSREGGGNQPQHF
CDR3nt: TGTGCCAGCTCGAGGGAGGGGGGCGGCAATCAGCCCCAGCATTTT

d_gene: NA
v_gene: TRBV5-1
abundance: NA
j_gene: TRBJ1-1
CDR3aa: CASSFEMNTEAFF
CDR3nt: TGCGCCAGCAGCTTCGAGATGAACACTGAAGCTTTCTTT

d_gene: NA
v_gene: TRBV18
abundance: NA
j_gene: TRBJ1-5
CDR3aa: CASSPEQDLPQHF
CDR3nt: TGTGCCAGCTCACCGGAACAAGACCTGCCCCAGCATTTT

d_gene: NA
v_gene: TRBV27
abundance: once
j_gene: TRBJ1-1
CDR3aa: CASSPISGTRNTEAFF
CDR3nt: TGTGCCAGCAGTCCCATATCAGGCACCAGGAACACTGAAGCTTTCTTT

d_gene: NA
v_gene: TRBV7-2
abundance: NA
j_gene: TRBJ2-1
CDR3aa: CASSLSARLAGYNEQFF
CDR3nt: TGTGCCAGCAGCTTAAGCGCGCGGCTAGCCGGTTACAATGAGCAGTTCTTC

d_gene: NA
v_gene: TRBV5-1
abundance: NA
j_gene: TRBJ1-1
CDR3aa: CASSLGSGSLNTEAFF
CDR3nt: TGCGCCAGCAGCTTGGGATCGGGCAGTTTGAACACTGAAGCTTTCTTT

d_gene: NA
v_gene: TRBV7-8
abundance: NA
j_gene: TRBJ1-2
CDR3aa: CASSPDPSGYTF
CDR3nt: TGTGCCAGCAGCCCTGACCCGTCTGGCTACACCTTC

d_gene: TRBD2
v_gene: TRBV9
abundance: once
j_gene: TRBJ2-1
CDR3aa: CASSASGTRNNEQFF
CDR3nt: TGTGCCAGCAGCGCGTCCGGGACTAGAAACAATGAGCAGTTCTTC

d_gene: NA
v_gene: TRBV9
abundance: few
j_gene: TRBJ1-4
CDR3aa: CASSPRTAVNEKLFF
CDR3nt: TGTGCCAGCAGCCCCCGGACAGCCGTGAATGAAAAACTGTTTTTT

d_gene: TRBD2
v_gene: TRBV5-4
abundance: few
j_gene: TRBJ2-2
CDR3aa: CASSNLAGGGTGELFF
CDR3nt: TGTGCCAGCAGCAACTTAGCGGGAGGTGGCACCGGGGAGCTGTTTTTT

d_gene: NA
v_gene: TRBV7-8
abundance: NA
j_gene: TRBJ2-7
CDR3aa: CASSLGPQEQYF
CDR3nt: TGTGCCAGCAGCTTAGGACCACAAGAGCAGTACTTC

d_gene: TRBD2
v_gene: TRBV7-9
abundance: NA
j_gene: TRBJ2-7
CDR3aa: CASRDSGTGEQYF
CDR3nt: TGTGCCAGCAGAGATAGCGGGACGGGCGAGCAGTACTTC

d_gene: TRBD1
v_gene: TRBV2
abundance: NA
j_gene: TRBJ2-3
CDR3aa: CAIQGATDTQYF
CDR3nt: TGTGCCATTCAGGGGGCCACAGATACGCAGTATTTT

d_gene: NA
v_gene: TRBV7-6
abundance: NA
j_gene: TRBJ2-1
CDR3aa: CASSLRAASYNEQFF
CDR3nt: TGTGCCAGCAGCCTCCGCGCCGCTTCCTACAATGAGCAGTTCTTC

d_gene: NA
v_gene: TRBV27
abundance: few
j_gene: TRBJ2-5
CDR3aa: CASSIGLGGQGETQYF
CDR3nt: TGTGCCAGCAGTATAGGCCTCGGGGGTCAGGGGGAGACCCAGTACTTC

d_gene: NA
v_gene: TRBV10-1
abundance: NA
j_gene: TRBJ2-1
CDR3aa: CASSTRAYAYNEQFF
CDR3nt: TGCGCCAGCAGTACCCGAGCCTACGCCTACAATGAGCAGTTCTTC

d_gene: TRBD1
v_gene: TRBV7-2
abundance: NA
j_gene: TRBJ1-2
CDR3aa: CASSFAGGVGYTF
CDR3nt: TGTGCCAGCAGCTTCGCAGGGGGCGTTGGCTACACCTTC

d_gene: NA
v_gene: TRBV7-9
abundance: NA
j_gene: TRBJ1-5
CDR3aa: CASSDGNQPQHF
CDR3nt: TGTGCCAGCAGCGATGGCAATCAGCCCCAGCATTTT

d_gene: TRBD1
v_gene: TRBV19
abundance: NA
j_gene: TRBJ2-2
CDR3aa: CASTRDRRTGELFF
CDR3nt: TGTGCCAGTACCCGGGACAGGCGCACCGGGGAGCTGTTTTTT

d_gene: NA
v_gene: TRBV7-7
abundance: NA
j_gene: TRBJ1-1
CDR3aa: CASSLAGSHTEAFF
CDR3nt: TGTGCCAGCAGCTTAGCGGGCAGCCACACTGAAGCTTTCTTT

d_gene: NA
v_gene: TRBV21-1
abundance: NA
j_gene: TRBJ2-7
CDR3aa: CASSKAKREVTYEQYF
CDR3nt: TGTGCCAGCAGCAAAGCGAAGCGGGAGGTGACCTACGAGCAGTACTTC

d_gene: NA
v_gene: TRBV5-5
abundance: NA
j_gene: TRBJ2-5
CDR3aa: CASSQGVVAEQETQYF
CDR3nt: TGTGCCAGCAGCCAAGGTGTGGTAGCGGAGCAAGAGACCCAGTACTTC

d_gene: TRBD1
v_gene: TRBV7-4
abundance: few
j_gene: TRBJ2-7
CDR3aa: CASSLAVRTGGLGSYEQYF
CDR3nt: TGTGCCAGCAGCTTAGCGGTGAGAACAGGGGGACTGGGGTCCTACGAGCAGTACTTC

d_gene: NA
v_gene: TRBV7-9
abundance: few
j_gene: TRBJ1-1
CDR3aa: CASSLARGQGETEAFF
CDR3nt: TGTGCCAGCAGCTTAGCGAGAGGTCAGGGCGAGACTGAAGCTTTCTTT

d_gene: TRBD2
v_gene: TRBV4-2
abundance: NA
j_gene: TRBJ2-4
CDR3aa: CASSQGLAGALAKNIQYF
CDR3nt: TGTGCCAGCAGCCAAGGGTTAGCGGGGGCCCTAGCCAAAAACATTCAGTACTTC

d_gene: TRBD1
v_gene: TRBV29-1
abundance: few
j_gene: TRBJ1-3
CDR3aa: CSIRDSAGTIYF
CDR3nt: TGCAGCATTCGGGACAGCGCAGGGACCATATATTTT

d_gene: TRBD2
v_gene: TRBV7-9
abundance: NA
j_gene: TRBJ2-7
CDR3aa: CASSFGLAGEQYF
CDR3nt: TGTGCCAGCAGCTTTGGACTAGCCGGGGAGCAGTACTTC

d_gene: NA
v_gene: TRBV4-1
abundance: once
j_gene: TRBJ2-3
CDR3aa: CASSLKTPSTDTQYF
CDR3nt: TGCGCCAGCAGCCTAAAAACACCTAGCACAGATACGCAGTATTTT

d_gene: TRBD2
v_gene: TRBV27
abundance: NA
j_gene: TRBJ2-6
CDR3aa: CASSLSIRGLAVPGANVLTF
CDR3nt: TGTGCCAGCAGTTTATCGATTCGGGGACTAGCGGTCCCTGGGGCCAACGTCCTGACTTTC

d_gene: NA
v_gene: TRBV9
abundance: many
j_gene: TRBJ2-3
CDR3aa: CASSARQISTDTQYF
CDR3nt: TGTGCCAGCAGCGCAAGACAGATAAGCACAGATACGCAGTATTTT

d_gene: NA
v_gene: TRBV30
abundance: few
j_gene: TRBJ1-6
CDR3aa: CAWTANNSPLHF
CDR3nt: TGTGCCTGGACAGCCAATAATTCACCCCTCCACTTT

d_gene: TRBD1
v_gene: TRBV2
abundance: NA
j_gene: TRBJ2-6
CDR3aa: CASNPGTGVGANVLTF
CDR3nt: TGTGCCAGCAATCCCGGGACAGGGGTAGGGGCCAACGTCCTGACTTTC